These 10 T cell receptor beta chains share one sample of origin, sequenced in a study of cytomegalovirus exposure and HLA in healthy donors. Sequencing was performed with immunoSEQ multiplex PCR; in TCRdb, only in-frame clones are kept and a portion is missing. This sample has 130,000 to 150,000 clones, with about nine tenths found just once. Source material: PBMCs. All receptors come from a woman between 25 and 40 years old in good health and CMV-seropositive.

The gene calls are TRBV11-2 and TRBJ2-3; 14 bases agree with TRBD2. With 5 bases clipped from V and 5 bases from J, the junction kept 9 bases outside the gene matches. This CDR3 is built from 17 residues. Germline V lookup: CDR1 SGHAT, CDR2 FQNNGV. The chain's CDR3 is CASSVKTSGRARDTQYF. CDR3 sequence (DNA): TGTGCCAGCAGCGTAAAGACTAGCGGGAGGGCCCGAGATACGCAGTATTTT.

The gene calls are TRBV18 and TRBJ2-3; tentatively, D is TRBD1 (5 bases). This CDR3 is 16 amino acids long. V lost 1 base and J 2 bases, leaving 13 bases between the germline ends. Germline V lookup: CDR1 KGHSH, CDR2 LQKENI. CDR3 sequence reads: CASSPQGIPFTDTQYF. CDR3 DNA: TGTGCCAGCTCACCACAGGGGATTCCTTTCACAGATACGCAGTATTTT.

The chain combines TRBV28 with TRBJ2-3; 9 bases are shared with TRBD1. This CDR3 is 15 amino acids long. V shed 3 bases, J shed 6 bases, and the junction held 7 bases outside the gene matches. The germline CDR1 and CDR2 sequences are MDHEN and SYDVKM. The DNA for the CDR3 is TGTGCCAGCAGTTTGGAGGGACAGGGAATGGATACGCAGTATTTT. It yields the protein CASSLEGQGMDTQYF.

The chain recombines TRBV6-1 with TRBJ1-1; the D gene is possibly TRBD1 (5 bases). Germline V gene lookup returns CDR1 MNHNS and CDR2 SASEGT. Between the trimmed V and J ends, which lost 7 bases and 11 bases, there was a span of 17 bases. The CDR3 has 12 residues. The CDR3 DNA sequence: TGTGCCAGCAAAAGAGGGACTCAATGGGCTTTCTTT. This encodes CASKRGTQWAFF.

This clone has a handful of counts. The V call is TRBV7-2, the J call TRBJ2-6, with D tentatively TRBD2 (6 bases). Germline V gene lookup returns CDR1 SGHTA and CDR2 FQGNSA. V was clipped by 0 bases and J by 3 bases, with 15 bases between them. The CDR3 sequence is 18 residues long. The CDR3 sequence is CASSLANGGGYGANVLTF. The CDR3 bases are TGTGCCAGCAGCTTAGCGAACGGGGGAGGTTATGGGGCCAACGTCCTGACTTTC.

This chain links TRBV6-5 with TRBJ2-3; a possible D gene is TRBD2 (6 bases). Trimming removed 8 bases from V and 7 bases from J, with 10 bases in between. This CDR3 comprises 11 residues. CDR1 and CDR2 (germline): MNHEY, SVGAGI. The CDR3 nucleotides read TGTGCCAGCCAACGGGGGAATACGCAGTATTTT. Its protein product is CASQRGNTQYF.

V is TRBV28 and J is TRBJ2-2; tentatively, D is TRBD1 (5 bases). The germline gives CDR1 MDHEN, CDR2 SYDVKM. CDR3 length: 12 amino acids. Trimming took off 10 bases at V and 8 bases at J, with 14 bases between the two ends. The CDR3 reads CATTSQVGELFF. The CDR3 coding sequence is TGTGCCACCACTTCACAGGTGGGGGAGCTGTTTTTT.

This chain connects TRBV19 to TRBJ1-5; 8 bases agree with TRBD1. The CDR3 is made up of 12 amino acids. Germline CDR1 and CDR2: LNHDA and SQIVND (reference sequence). The trim removed 7 bases at V and 7 bases at J, leaving 3 bases unmatched. CDR3 DNA: TGTGCCAGTAACAGGGGGAAACAGCCCCAGCATTTT. This encodes CASNRGKQPQHF. The whole variable domain, filled in from reference TRBV19 and TRBJ1-5, reads DGGITQSPKYLFRKEGQNVTLSCEQNLNHDAMYWYRQDPGQGLRLIYYSQIVNDFQKGDIAEGYSVSREKKESFPLTVTSAQKNPTAFYLCASNRGKQPQHFGDGTRLSIL.

In its sample, this clone was seen once. The chain carries TRBV13 and TRBJ2-3; 9 bases are a match to TRBD2. CDR1 PRHDT and CDR2 FYEKMQ come from the germline V gene (reference sequence). Trimming at V came to 6 bases and at J to 2 bases, leaving 6 bases not matched to a gene. This CDR3 has 15 amino acids. In DNA form, the CDR3 reads TGTGCCAGCAGGGTAGCGGGGGTACCCACAGATACGCAGTATTTT. Protein: CASRVAGVPTDTQYF.

This chain uses TRBV5-1 with TRBJ2-3; the D gene is possibly TRBD2 (5 bases). The V gene lost 4 bases and the J gene lost 0 bases, with 15 bases spanning the gap. The CDR3 consists of 16 residues. Germline assignment: CDR1 SGHRS and CDR2 YFSETQ. In DNA form, the CDR3 reads TGCGCCAGCAGCCCCCCCCTAACGGGGAGCACAGATACGCAGTATTTT. Residues: CASSPPLTGSTDTQYF.